The rows below give T cell receptor beta chains drawn from one sample of a study of metastatic and nonmetastatic thyroid tumors. Using MiXCR, TCRdb reanalyzed the PCR reads. Of about 50,000 clones listed, 20% to 25% are singletons. Sample: blood. Every receptor here comes from a female donor with papillary thyroid cancer or a benign thyroid nodule (not recorded which). Some clones in this sample may be carry-over from other donors' samples. Both conserved end residues are part of each CDR3. A D gene is named only where the DNA matches it firmly. Part of the rows lack a size; the others show once, few, many or a class for expanded clones.

D gene	clone size	J gene	V gene	CDR3 DNA	CDR3 protein
-	-	TRBJ1-1	TRBV28	TGTGCCAGCAGTTTGCGGGGAGGAATGAACACCGAAGCTTTCTTT	CASSLRGGMNTEAFF
-	few	TRBJ2-7	TRBV6-1	TGTGCCAGCAGTCCATTCACGGGACTGTTCTTCTACGAGCAGTACTTC	CASSPFTGLFFYEQYF
-	many	TRBJ2-2	TRBV5-5	TGTGCCAGCACCCCGATCCTATCCCCGACCGGGGAGCTGTTTTTT	CASTPILSPTGELFF
-	many	TRBJ1-1	TRBV20-1	TGCAGTGCTACAGACGGCACTGAAGCTTTCTTT	CSATDGTEAFF
-	many	TRBJ2-5	TRBV15	TGTGCCACCAGCAGGAAGGCTCAAGAGACCCAGTACTTC	CATSRKAQETQYF
-	many	TRBJ1-6	TRBV5-1	TGCGCCAGCAGCTTGTCGGGGGATAATAATTCACCCCTCCACTTT	CASSLSGDNNSPLHF
-	many	TRBJ1-6	TRBV7-9	TGTGCCAGCAGCCCTACAGCGAGCTCCTATAATTCACCCCTCCACTTT	CASSPTASSYNSPLHF
-	many	TRBJ2-7	TRBV11-2	TGTGCCAGCAGCTTAGTGGGCGGAGCTGCCTACGAGCAGTACTTC	CASSLVGGAAYEQYF
-	once	TRBJ2-7	TRBV7-6	TGTGCCATCAGCCTAGCCTGGGGCGATCCCTACGACCAGTACTTC	CAISLAWGDPYDQYF
TRBD2	many	TRBJ2-1	TRBV28	TGTGCCAGCAGGGCACCTAGCGGGAGGGCCAGAGGTGAGCAGTTCTTC	CASRAPSGRARGEQFF
-	many	TRBJ2-1	TRBV19	TGTGCCAGTAGACCTCAGGAGTACAATGAGCAGTTCTTC	CASRPQEYNEQFF
-	-	TRBJ1-6	TRBV6-1	TGTGCCAGCAAGGACGGGTCACCCCTCCACTTT	CASKDGSPLHF
TRBD2	many	TRBJ2-7	TRBV9	TGTGCCAGCAGCGTAGCCCCCGGGGGGGACTACGAGCAGTACTTC	CASSVAPGGDYEQYF
TRBD1	many	TRBJ2-3	TRBV10-3	TGTGCCATCAGGCGGACAGGGGGCTCAGATACGCAGTATTTT	CAIRRTGGSDTQYF